The text below deals with one T cell receptor (beta chain). The antigen this receptor binds is unknown. Base-call qualities are not available, and no considerably larger clone is one nucleotide away. RNA was extracted with the RNeasy kit and roughly 0.5 to 1 ug was reverse transcribed using random hexamers. The immunoSEQ multiplex PCR assay, covering 54 Vbeta and 13 Jbeta segments, was used to amplify TCR beta CDR3 regions. To correct PCR amplification bias, a synthetic template baseline was used for both primer optimization and computational correction. The authors' analysis ran thus. Reads were annotated to V, D and J genes per IMGT and analyzed with immunoSEQ Analyzer, keeping only productive sequences. Clonality was calculated as one minus the Shannon entropy normalized by log2 of the number of productive unique sequences. For each patient and control, public and private clones were evaluated within the 100 most prevalent clones. Clones were defined as Susac-specific if absent from the healthy and MS cohorts, from over a thousand published viral clones and from other ImmuneACCESS disease sequences. The public reads were reprocessed in TCRdb via fastp at Q25 and MiXCR, keeping in-frame beta chains. Each entry is one CDR3 protein sequence, shown with its most common DNA and genes. The V and J calls were not made by the authors but by TCRdb's processing. This sample comprises a few hundred thousand distinct CDR3 sequences, 95% of them detected only once. Approximately 0.082% of the sample rests with the top ten.

The data derive from a study of CD8 T cells in Susac syndrome (dated by TCRdb to between 2018 and 2020). About the full investigation: Repertoire sequencing was used to test whether CD8+ T cell activation and differentiation in Susac syndrome was antigen driven. General study outcomes and caveats: The study acknowledged that relatively few individuals were included in the TCR sequencing and HLA analysis.

Peripheral blood CD8+ and CD4+ T cells from healthy donors, Susac syndrome patients and multiple sclerosis patients were profiled using high-throughput TCR beta sequencing. The multiple sclerosis controls were treatment-naive patients whose relapsing-remitting disease, either stable or active, fulfilled the revised McDonald criteria. Bulk CD8+ and CD4+ T cells were purified by magnetic negative isolation, while CD8+ TEMRA cells were enriched using FACS. Blood was collected in EDTA tubes and processed within 24 hours, with PBMCs isolated through density gradient centrifugation. PBMCs intended for TCR sequencing were cryopreserved in liquid nitrogen and thawed later in a water bath at 37 degrees C. The sorted or isolated CD4+, CD8+ and CD8+ TEMRA cells reached a purity of at least 90%. The germline V gene gives CDR1 as SGHTA and CDR2 as FQGTGA. V drops 1 base and J drops 3 bases, leaving 21 bases in between. Taken from cysteine to phenylalanine, the CDR3 has 18 residues. The read is trimmed to its CDR3 DNA, 54 bases read in frame from base 1.

The clonotype comes from a human donor with multiple sclerosis. The sample comprised CD4+ T cells from PBMCs. The sequence links TRBV7-3 to TRBJ1-1, with a tentative D gene TRBD1 over 6 matching bases. The CDR3 here reads CASSLRGPGRGKDTEAFF. The sequence in DNA is TGTGCCAGCAGCTTAAGGGGTCCCGGCAGGGGAAAGGACACTGAAGCTTTCTTT.